A selection of T cell receptor beta chains follows, all from one sample in a study of cytomegalovirus exposure and HLA in healthy donors. Measured with immunoSEQ multiplex PCR; TCRdb has only the in-frame clones, and not every one. The listing records about 170,000 clones. Sequenced: PBMCs. These receptors were taken from a young woman in good health and CMV-seropositive. The CDR3 runs from the conserved cysteine through the conserved F or W. Each record gives: V gene, J gene, D gene, CDR3 DNA, CDR3 protein. The D gene is left open where the match is weak.

TRBV5-6	TRBJ1-1	TRBD1	TGTGCCAGCAGCTCAGGGGGAGGTGGAACTGAAGCTTTCTTT	CASSSGGGGTEAFF
TRBV19	TRBJ1-2	-	TGTGCCAGTAGTATAAGGACAAGGTATGGCTACACCTTC	CASSIRTRYGYTF
TRBV5-8	TRBJ1-1	TRBD1	TGTGCCAGCAGAATGACAGGGCGGGAGGAATTGGCTGAAGCTTTCTTT	CASRMTGREELAEAFF
TRBV7-2	TRBJ2-3	TRBD2	TGTGCCAGCAGCTTCGAGCGGGGGGGCCGAAATACGCAGTATTTT	CASSFERGGRNTQYF
TRBV4-1	TRBJ1-1	-	TGCGCCAGCAGCCCGCGCGCTGTCACTGAAGCTTTCTTT	CASSPRAVTEAFF
TRBV25-1	TRBJ2-7	TRBD1	TGTGCCAGCAGTGAGGCCGGGACAGCCTCCTACGAGCAGTACTTC	CASSEAGTASYEQYF
TRBV6-1	TRBJ2-1	-	TGTGCCAGCAGTCTACGGAGGGACTCCTACAATGAGCAGTTCTTC	CASSLRRDSYNEQFF
TRBV6-1	TRBJ1-1	-	TGTGCCAGCAGTGAGGGCATATGGAACACTGAAGCTTTCTTT	CASSEGIWNTEAFF
TRBV5-1	TRBJ1-1	TRBD1	TGCGCCAGCAGCGAACAGGGGGCGAACACTGAAGCTTTCTTT	CASSEQGANTEAFF
TRBV6-4	TRBJ1-1	-	TGTGCCAGCAGATCGGGGTGGGGGAACACTGAAGCTTTCTTT	CASRSGWGNTEAFF
TRBV6-5	TRBJ1-1	-	TGTGCCAGCACCGGGCGGTTCGGGGGCACTGAAGCTTTCTTT	CASTGRFGGTEAFF
TRBV11-3	TRBJ1-2	TRBD1	TGTGCCAGCAGCTCCGGGGTAGACAGGGTAGGCTACACCTTC	CASSSGVDRVGYTF
TRBV19	TRBJ2-1	TRBD2	TGTGCCAGCCGCGGACTAGCGGGAGGTTCCTACAATGAGCAGTTCTTC	CASRGLAGGSYNEQFF
TRBV7-2	TRBJ2-7	TRBD1	TGTGCCAGCAGCTTAGCGGGACAGCCTTCGTACGAGCAGTACTTC	CASSLAGQPSYEQYF
TRBV13	TRBJ2-1	TRBD2	TGTGCCAGCAGCACCGGACTAGCGGGATTACAGTTCTTC	CASSTGLAGLQFF
TRBV2	TRBJ1-1	-	TGTGCCAGCATATCCACCCCGACAGGAGAAGCTTTCTTT	CASISTPTGEAFF
TRBV6-5	TRBJ2-5	-	TGTGCCAGCAGACCCTCGGGATACCAAGAGACCCAGTACTTC	CASRPSGYQETQYF
TRBV10-3	TRBJ2-5	-	TGTGCCATCAGTGAGTCGAGCGGGCAAGAGACCCAGTACTTC	CAISESSGQETQYF
TRBV7-8	TRBJ1-1	-	TGTGCCAGCAGCTTAGCTTGGGGCCGAGGCACTGAAGCTTTCTTT	CASSLAWGRGTEAFF
TRBV10-3	TRBJ2-1	TRBD2	TGTGCCATCAGTGGTAGCGGGGGGGACAATGAGCAGTTCTTC	CAISGSGGDNEQFF
TRBV2	TRBJ1-1	-	TGTGCCAGCAGTGAAACGAGGACAGCAATGAACACTGAAGCTTTCTTT	CASSETRTAMNTEAFF
TRBV6-5	TRBJ1-1	-	TGTGCCAGCAGTCACTCCGGCGGGCCTGAAGCTTTCTTT	CASSHSGGPEAFF
TRBV11-2	TRBJ2-1	TRBD2	TGTGCCAGCAGCATCCTTAGCGGGAGTCTCTATGAGCAGTTCTTC	CASSILSGSLYEQFF
TRBV30	TRBJ2-3	TRBD2	TGTGCCTGGACACCCTGGACTAGCGGGGTGACAGATACGCAGTATTTT	CAWTPWTSGVTDTQYF
TRBV30	TRBJ1-5	-	TGTGCCTGGAGTGTAAGGGAGAGCGAAAGTCAGCCCCAGCATTTT	CAWSVRESESQPQHF
TRBV30	TRBJ1-2	TRBD1	TGTGCCTTAGGACAGGGCTATGGCTACACCTTC	CALGQGYGYTF
TRBV27	TRBJ1-2	TRBD1	TGTGCCAGCAGTCCTCGGACAGGGTTCTATGGCTACACCTTC	CASSPRTGFYGYTF
TRBV27	TRBJ1-2	TRBD1	TGTGCCAGCAGCCGGGACAGGGGGATACTCTATGGCTACACCTTC	CASSRDRGILYGYTF
TRBV18	TRBJ1-2	-	TGTGCCAGCTCACAGGGTCTCAGGGACTATGGCTACACCTTC	CASSQGLRDYGYTF
TRBV4-2	TRBJ1-6	TRBD1	TGTGCCAGCAGCCTCTCCGGGACAGCTGGAGATTCACCCCTCCACTTT	CASSLSGTAGDSPLHF
TRBV5-1	TRBJ1-2	-	TGCGCCAGCAGCGCCCGGGACTTTGGGGACGGTGGCTACACCTTC	CASSARDFGDGGYTF
TRBV5-5	TRBJ2-7	-	TGTGCCAGCAGCCGTCCTCTCGGCAGGGCCTACGAGCAGTACTTC	CASSRPLGRAYEQYF
TRBV5-4	TRBJ2-2	-	TGTGCCAGCAGCTTAGAGCGCGACACCGGGGAGCTGTTTTTT	CASSLERDTGELFF
TRBV9	TRBJ2-3	-	TGTGCCAGCAGCGTAATCGGTCAAGGGGTCACAGATACGCAGTATTTT	CASSVIGQGVTDTQYF
TRBV5-1	TRBJ1-1	-	TGCGCCAGCAGCTTAGGCGGGGCGGGTGAAGCTTTCTTT	CASSLGGAGEAFF
TRBV6-5	TRBJ2-7	-	TGTGCCAGCAGTTCCCTCCCCCGGGACAACTACGAGCAGTACTTC	CASSSLPRDNYEQYF
TRBV7-2	TRBJ2-1	-	TGTGCCAGCAGCTCTAAAAGCTCCTACAATGAGCAGTTCTTC	CASSSKSSYNEQFF
TRBV4-1	TRBJ2-5	-	TGCGCCAGCAGCCAAGATCTGACTCGTGGTGAGACCCAGTACTTC	CASSQDLTRGETQYF
TRBV19	TRBJ2-1	-	TGTGCCAGTACCGTCGCGGTAGCAGCCTACAATGAGCAGTTCTTC	CASTVAVAAYNEQFF
TRBV4-3	TRBJ1-6	TRBD1	TGCGCCAGCAGCCAAGAGAGGACCCGGACAGGGAATAATTCACCCCTCCACTTT	CASSQERTRTGNNSPLHF
TRBV6-6	TRBJ2-3	TRBD1	TGTGCCAGCAGTTATCCCAGGGGGCAAAGCACAGATACGCAGTATTTT	CASSYPRGQSTDTQYF
TRBV18	TRBJ1-2	-	TGTGCCAGCTCACCAGACGCGGGTTCGAGGGGCTACACCTTC	CASSPDAGSRGYTF
TRBV6-6	TRBJ2-5	TRBD2	TGTGCCAGCAGCCGGGGACTAGCAGAGACCCAGTACTTC	CASSRGLAETQYF
TRBV7-2	TRBJ2-1	-	TGTGCCAGCAGCTTACATTCCACCTACAATGAGCAGTTCTTC	CASSLHSTYNEQFF
TRBV15	TRBJ1-5	-	TGTGCCACCAGCAGGGAAACAGGGAATCAGCCCCAGCATTTT	CATSRETGNQPQHF
TRBV6-5	TRBJ1-2	-	TGTGCCAGCAGCCCGAACGGCTATGGCTACACCTTC	CASSPNGYGYTF
TRBV10-1	TRBJ2-2	TRBD2	TGCGCCACACTAGCGGGGGGTATGAACACCGGGGAGCTGTTTTTT	CATLAGGMNTGELFF
TRBV7-3	TRBJ1-3	-	TGTGCCAGCAGCTTAACGGCAGACTCTGGAAACACCATATATTTT	CASSLTADSGNTIYF
TRBV30	TRBJ1-2	-	TGTGCCTGGAGTGAGGGGGTCGGGCGATCATATGGCTACACCTTC	CAWSEGVGRSYGYTF
TRBV7-3	TRBJ2-2	TRBD2	TGTGCCAGCAGCTTGTCGGGAGGGAACGGGGAGCTGTTTTTT	CASSLSGGNGELFF
TRBV5-1	TRBJ1-5	-	TGCGCCAGCAGCCCTGGACAAGTCAATCAGCCCCAGCATTTT	CASSPGQVNQPQHF
TRBV30	TRBJ1-6	-	TGTGCCTGGAGTGAACAGTGGAATTCACCCCTCCACTTT	CAWSEQWNSPLHF
TRBV25-1	TRBJ2-5	TRBD1	TGTGCCAGCGGGACGGACAGGGGGTGGCAAGAGACCCAGTACTTC	CASGTDRGWQETQYF